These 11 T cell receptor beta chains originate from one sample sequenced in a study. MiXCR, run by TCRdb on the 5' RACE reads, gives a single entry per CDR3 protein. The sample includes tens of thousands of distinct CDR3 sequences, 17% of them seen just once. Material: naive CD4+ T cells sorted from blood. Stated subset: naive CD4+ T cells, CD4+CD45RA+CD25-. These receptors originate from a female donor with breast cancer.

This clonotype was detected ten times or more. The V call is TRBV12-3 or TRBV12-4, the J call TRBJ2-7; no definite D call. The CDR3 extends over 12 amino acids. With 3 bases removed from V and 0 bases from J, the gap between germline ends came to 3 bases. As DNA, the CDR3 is TGTGCCAGCAGTTTGCTCTCCTACGAGCAGTACTTC. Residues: CASSLLSYEQYF.

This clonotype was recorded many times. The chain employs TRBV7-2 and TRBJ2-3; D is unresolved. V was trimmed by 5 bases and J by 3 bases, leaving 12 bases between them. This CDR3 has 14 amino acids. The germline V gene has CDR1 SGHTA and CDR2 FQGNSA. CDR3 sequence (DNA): TGTGCCAGCAGCGTGTGGCAGAAGACAGATACGCAGTATTTT. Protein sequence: CASSVWQKTDTQYF.

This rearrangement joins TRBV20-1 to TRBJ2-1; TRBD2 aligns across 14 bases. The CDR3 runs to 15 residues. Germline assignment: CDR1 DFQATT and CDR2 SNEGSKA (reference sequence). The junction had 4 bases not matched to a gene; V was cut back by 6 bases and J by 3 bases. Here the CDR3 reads CSARTSGRYYNEQFF. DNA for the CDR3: TGCAGTGCCAGGACTAGCGGGAGGTACTACAATGAGCAGTTCTTC.

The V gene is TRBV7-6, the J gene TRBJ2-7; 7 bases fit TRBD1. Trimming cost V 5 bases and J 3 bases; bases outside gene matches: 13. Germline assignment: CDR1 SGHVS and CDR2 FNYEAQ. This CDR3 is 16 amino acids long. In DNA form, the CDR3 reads TGTGCCAGCAGCCCACCCACCGGGACAGAGAGCTACGAGCAGTACTTC. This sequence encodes CASSPPTGTESYEQYF.

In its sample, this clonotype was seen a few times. This CDR3 reads CSARGPGQGYQPQHF. The CDR3 DNA is TGCAGTGCTAGGGGTCCGGGACAGGGGTATCAGCCCCAGCATTTT. The chain carries TRBV20-1 and TRBJ1-5; 10 bases map to TRBD1. Per germline, CDR1 DFQATT and CDR2 SNEGSKA (reference sequence). The CDR3 loop spans 15 amino acids. With 3 bases clipped from V and 5 bases from J, the junction kept 7 bases outside the gene matches.

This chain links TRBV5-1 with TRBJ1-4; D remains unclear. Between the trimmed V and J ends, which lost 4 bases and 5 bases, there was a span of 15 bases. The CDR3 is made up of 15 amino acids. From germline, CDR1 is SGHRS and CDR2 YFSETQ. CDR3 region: CASSPGNLINEKLFF. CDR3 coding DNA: TGCGCCAGCAGCCCCGGTAATCTCATCAATGAAAAACTGTTTTTT.

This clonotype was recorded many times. The CDR3 here is CASSQGAAGGWVEQFF. In DNA form, the CDR3 reads TGCGCCAGCAGCCAAGGGGCAGCGGGAGGATGGGTTGAGCAGTTCTTC. The chain is built from TRBV4-3 and TRBJ2-1, with 9 positions matching TRBD2. V dropped 1 base and J dropped 9; count of bases not matched to a gene: 10. From germline, CDR1 is LGHNA and CDR2 YSLEER. The CDR3 runs to 16 residues.

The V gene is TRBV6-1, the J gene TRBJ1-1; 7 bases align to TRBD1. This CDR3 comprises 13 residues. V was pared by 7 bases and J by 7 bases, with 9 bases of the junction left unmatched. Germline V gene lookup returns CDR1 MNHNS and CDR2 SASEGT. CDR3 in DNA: TGTGCCAGCACCAGGGGGGTTAGAAATGAAGCTTTCTTT. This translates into CASTRGVRNEAFF.

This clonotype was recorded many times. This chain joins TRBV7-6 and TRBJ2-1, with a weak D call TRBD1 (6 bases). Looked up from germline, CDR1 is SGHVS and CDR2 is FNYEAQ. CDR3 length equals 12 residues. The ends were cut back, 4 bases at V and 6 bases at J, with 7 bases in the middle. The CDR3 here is CASSSTGNEQFF. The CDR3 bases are TGTGCCAGCAGCTCGACAGGCAATGAGCAGTTCTTC.

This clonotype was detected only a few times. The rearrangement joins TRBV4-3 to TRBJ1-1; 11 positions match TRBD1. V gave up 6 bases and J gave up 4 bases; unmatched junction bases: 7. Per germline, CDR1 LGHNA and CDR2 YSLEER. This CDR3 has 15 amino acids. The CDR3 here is CASRTTGTGGTEAFF. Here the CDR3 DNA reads TGCGCCAGCAGGACTACAGGGACAGGGGGCACTGAAGCTTTCTTT.

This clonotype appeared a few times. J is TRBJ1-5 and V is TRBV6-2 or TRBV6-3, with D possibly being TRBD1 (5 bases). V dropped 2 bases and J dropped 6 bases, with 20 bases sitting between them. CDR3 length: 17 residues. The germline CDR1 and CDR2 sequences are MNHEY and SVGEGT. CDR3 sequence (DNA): TGTGCCAGCAGTTACCATGGGACGTACGGAGGCGGTCAGCCCCAGCATTTT. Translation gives CASSYHGTYGGGQPQHF.